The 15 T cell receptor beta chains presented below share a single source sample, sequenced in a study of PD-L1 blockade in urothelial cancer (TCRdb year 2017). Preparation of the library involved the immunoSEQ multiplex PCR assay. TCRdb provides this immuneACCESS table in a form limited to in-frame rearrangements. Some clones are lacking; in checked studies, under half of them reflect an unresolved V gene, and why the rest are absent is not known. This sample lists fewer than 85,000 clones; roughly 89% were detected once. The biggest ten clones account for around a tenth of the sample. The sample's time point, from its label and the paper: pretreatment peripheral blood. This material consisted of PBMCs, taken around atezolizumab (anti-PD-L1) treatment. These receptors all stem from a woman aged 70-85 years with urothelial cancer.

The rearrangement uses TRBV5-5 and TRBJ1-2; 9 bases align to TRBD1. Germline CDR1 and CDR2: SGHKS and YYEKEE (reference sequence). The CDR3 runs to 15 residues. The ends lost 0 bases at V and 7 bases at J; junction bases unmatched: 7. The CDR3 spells CASSLVGTGTSGYTF. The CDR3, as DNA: TGTGCCAGCAGCTTGGTAGGGACAGGGACGAGTGGCTACACCTTC. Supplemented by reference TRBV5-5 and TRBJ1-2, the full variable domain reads DAGVTQSPTHLIKTRGQQVTLRCSPISGHKSVSWYQQVLGQGPQFIFQYYEKEERGRGNFPDRFSARQFPNYSSELNVNALLLGDSALYLCASSLVGTGTSGYTFGSGTRLTVV.

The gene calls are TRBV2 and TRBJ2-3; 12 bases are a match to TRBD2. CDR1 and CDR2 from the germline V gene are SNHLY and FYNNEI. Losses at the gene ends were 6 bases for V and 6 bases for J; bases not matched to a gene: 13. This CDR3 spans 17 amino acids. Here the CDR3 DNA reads TGTGCCAGCAGCCCAACTAGCGGGAGGCCCTCCGCGGATACGCAGTATTTT. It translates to CASSPTSGRPSADTQYF.

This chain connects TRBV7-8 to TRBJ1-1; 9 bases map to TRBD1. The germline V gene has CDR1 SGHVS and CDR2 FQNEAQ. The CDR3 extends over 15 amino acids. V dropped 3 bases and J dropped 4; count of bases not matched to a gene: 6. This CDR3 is CASSFATGGGTEAFF. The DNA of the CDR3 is TGTGCCAGCAGCTTCGCCACAGGGGGCGGCACTGAAGCTTTCTTT.

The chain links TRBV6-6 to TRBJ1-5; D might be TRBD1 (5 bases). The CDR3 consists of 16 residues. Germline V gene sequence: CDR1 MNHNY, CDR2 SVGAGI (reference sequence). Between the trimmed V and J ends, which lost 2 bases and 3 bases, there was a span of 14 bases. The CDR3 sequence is CASSYPQENFNQPQHF. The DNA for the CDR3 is TGTGCCAGCAGTTACCCACAGGAAAACTTCAATCAGCCCCAGCATTTT.

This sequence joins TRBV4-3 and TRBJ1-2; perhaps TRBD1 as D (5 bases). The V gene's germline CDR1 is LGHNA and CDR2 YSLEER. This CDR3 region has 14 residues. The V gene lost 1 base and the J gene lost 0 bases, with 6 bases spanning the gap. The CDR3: CASSQGRANYGYTF. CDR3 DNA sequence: TGCGCCAGCAGCCAAGGCAGGGCTAACTATGGCTACACCTTC.

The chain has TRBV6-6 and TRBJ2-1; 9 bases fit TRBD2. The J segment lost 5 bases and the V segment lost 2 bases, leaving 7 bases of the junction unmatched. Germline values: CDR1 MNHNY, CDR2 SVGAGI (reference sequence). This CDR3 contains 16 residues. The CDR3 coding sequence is TGTGCCAGCAGTTACGACAGCGGGAGGACAAACAATGAGCAGTTCTTC. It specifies CASSYDSGRTNNEQFF.

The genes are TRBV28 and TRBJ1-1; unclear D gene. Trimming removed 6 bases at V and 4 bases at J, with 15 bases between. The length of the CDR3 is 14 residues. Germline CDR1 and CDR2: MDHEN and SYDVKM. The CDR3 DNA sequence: TGTGCCAGCAGCAAACCCCTTCGGGGCACTGAAGCTTTCTTT. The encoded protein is CASSKPLRGTEAFF.

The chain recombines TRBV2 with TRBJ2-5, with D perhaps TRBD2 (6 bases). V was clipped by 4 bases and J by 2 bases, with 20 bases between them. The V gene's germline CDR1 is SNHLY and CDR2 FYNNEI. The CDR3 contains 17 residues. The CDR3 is CASSAEVLRGKQETQYF. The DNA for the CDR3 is TGTGCCAGCAGTGCCGAGGTGCTGCGGGGAAAACAAGAGACCCAGTACTTC.

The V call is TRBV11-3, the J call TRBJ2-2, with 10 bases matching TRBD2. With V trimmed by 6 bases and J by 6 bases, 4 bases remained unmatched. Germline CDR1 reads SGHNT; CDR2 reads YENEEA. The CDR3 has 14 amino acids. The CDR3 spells CASRVTSGAGELFF. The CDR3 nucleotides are TGTGCCAGCAGGGTTACTAGCGGGGCCGGGGAGCTGTTTTTT.

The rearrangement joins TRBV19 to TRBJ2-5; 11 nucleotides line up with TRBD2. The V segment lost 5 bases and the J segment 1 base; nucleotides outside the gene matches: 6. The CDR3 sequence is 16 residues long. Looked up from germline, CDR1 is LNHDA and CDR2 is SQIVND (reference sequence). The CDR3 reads CASSVLAGGLQETQYF. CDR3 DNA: TGTGCCAGTAGTGTTCTAGCGGGGGGTCTCCAAGAGACCCAGTACTTC.

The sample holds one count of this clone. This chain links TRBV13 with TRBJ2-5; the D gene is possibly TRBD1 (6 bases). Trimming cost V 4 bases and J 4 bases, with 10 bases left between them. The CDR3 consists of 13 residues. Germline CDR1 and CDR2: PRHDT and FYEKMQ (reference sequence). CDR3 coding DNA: TGTGCCAGCAGCTCGGACAGATCAGAGACCCAGTACTTC. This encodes CASSSDRSETQYF.

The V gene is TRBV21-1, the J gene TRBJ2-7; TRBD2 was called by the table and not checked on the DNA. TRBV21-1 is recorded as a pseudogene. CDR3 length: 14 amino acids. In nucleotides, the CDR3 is TGTGCCAGCAGCAAACCGGTTGTCAACTACGAGCAGTACTTC. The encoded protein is CASSKPVVNYEQYF.

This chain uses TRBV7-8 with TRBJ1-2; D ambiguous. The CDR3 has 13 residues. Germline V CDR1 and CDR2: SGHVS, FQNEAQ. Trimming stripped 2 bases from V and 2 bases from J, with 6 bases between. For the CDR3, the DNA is TGTGCCAGCAGCTTAACAGCCAACTATGGCTACACCTTC. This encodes CASSLTANYGYTF.

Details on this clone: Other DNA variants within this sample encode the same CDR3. The CDR3 nucleotides read TGCGCCAGCAGCTTGGGGACAGAAAACTATGGCTACACCTTC. Amino acid sequence: CASSLGTENYGYTF. The chain carries TRBV5-1 and TRBJ1-2; the D gene is possibly TRBD1 (6 bases). Germline V gene sequence: CDR1 SGHRS, CDR2 YFSETQ. V lost 0 bases and J lost 2, with 8 bases in between. This CDR3 has 14 residues.

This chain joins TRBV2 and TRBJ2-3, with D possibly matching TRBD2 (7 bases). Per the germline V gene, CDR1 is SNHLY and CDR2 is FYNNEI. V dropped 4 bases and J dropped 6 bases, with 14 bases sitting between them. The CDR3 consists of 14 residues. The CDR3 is CASSVFGGADTQYF. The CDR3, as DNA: TGTGCCAGCAGTGTGTTTGGGGGGGCCGATACGCAGTATTTT. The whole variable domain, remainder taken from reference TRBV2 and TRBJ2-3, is EPEVTQTPSHQVTQMGQEVILRCVPISNHLYFYWYRQILGQKVEFLVSFYNNEISEKSEIFDDQFSVERPDGSNFTLKIRSTKLEDSAMYFCASSVFGGADTQYFGPGTRLTVL.